These 7 T cell receptor beta chains were all obtained from the same sample, sequenced in a study of CD8+ T cells in alopecia areata. Following extraction, RNA underwent reverse transcription to cDNA, which served as the sequencing template. The table came from immunoSEQ multiplex PCR; TCRdb's copy has only in-frame clones and leaves some out. The sample has 200,000 or so clones, 55% to 75% seen once. This sample's treatment: oral pan-JAK inhibitor, 5-10 mg twice daily. Sequenced here: CD4+ T cells sorted from blood, sampled at week 24, from a patient treated with tofacitinib. The receptors were sampled from a human donor with alopecia areata.

This sequence joins TRBV29-1 and TRBJ2-5, with 7 positions matching TRBD1. CDR1 SQVTM and CDR2 ANQGSEA come from the germline V gene. The CDR3 spans 12 residues. Unmatched junction bases numbered 4, after V lost 7 bases and J lost 2 bases. CDR3 nucleotide sequence: TGCAGCGCTGGGACAGCTCAAGAGACCCAGTACTTC. Translated, it gives CSAGTAQETQYF.

The chain couples TRBV6-6 to TRBJ2-5; tentatively, D is TRBD1 or TRBD2 (5 bases each). Germline values: CDR1 MNHNY, CDR2 SVGAGI (reference sequence). V lost 6 bases and J lost 1, with 9 bases in between. This CDR3 comprises 13 residues. The CDR3 sequence is CASRPRGQETQYF. The CDR3 bases are TGTGCCAGCAGACCGAGGGGCCAAGAGACCCAGTACTTC.

The chain combines TRBV5-1 with TRBJ2-2; 8 bases align to TRBD1. Trimming removed 4 bases from V and 3 bases from J; junction bases left unmatched: 2. Germline assignment: CDR1 SGHRS and CDR2 YFSETQ. The length of the CDR3 is 14 residues. The CDR3 region is CASSEGQDTGELFF. For the CDR3, the DNA is TGCGCCAGCAGCGAGGGACAGGACACCGGGGAGCTGTTTTTT.

The chain carries TRBV29-1 and TRBJ1-1; D is undetermined. Per the germline V gene, CDR1 is SQVTM and CDR2 is ANQGSEA. Trimming cost V 5 bases and J 2 bases, with 12 bases left between them. The length of the CDR3 is 13 residues. The CDR3 protein is CSVPSRGNTEAFF. The CDR3 DNA reads as TGCAGCGTTCCCAGCCGGGGTAACACTGAAGCTTTCTTT.

In this sample, this clone turned up a few times. The chain has TRBV10-3 and TRBJ2-4; D possibly corresponds to TRBD2 (5 bases). This CDR3 spans 13 amino acids. V gave up 5 bases and J gave up 7 bases, with 12 bases separating them. The germline V gene has CDR1 ENHRY and CDR2 SYGVKD. CDR3 coding DNA: TGTGCCATCAGTCCGGCCGGGGTGAACATTCAGTACTTC. This codes for CAISPAGVNIQYF.

This clone has only a few counts. The rearrangement links TRBV30 to TRBJ2-7, with D unclear. With 2 bases removed from V and 4 bases from J, the gap between germline ends came to 9 bases. CDR1 and CDR2 from the germline V gene are GTSNPN and SVGIG (reference sequence). This CDR3 has 12 amino acids. The CDR3 DNA is TGTGCCTGGAGTCCGCAGACTTACGAGCAGTACTTC. This sequence encodes CAWSPQTYEQYF.

V usage is TRBV6-5 and J usage is TRBJ2-1; perhaps TRBD2 as D (5 bases). The V and J ends lost 3 bases and 6 bases respectively, with 18 bases between them. CDR3 length: 16 residues. CDR1 and CDR2 from the germline V gene are MNHEY and SVGAGI. The CDR3 loop reads CASSYHVLRDRNEQFF. The CDR3 DNA sequence: TGTGCCAGCAGTTATCATGTACTTCGGGATCGCAATGAGCAGTTCTTC.